Presented here are 18 T cell receptor beta chains from one specimen sequenced in a study of T-cell memory formation after mild COVID-19. TCRdb re-analysed the 5' RACE reads in MiXCR, keeping a single row per CDR3 protein. Of roughly 600,000 distinct CDR3 sequences listed, roughly 18% are singletons. Input material: PBMCs or a T cell subset sorted from them (not recorded which). The receptors derive from an adult woman who had mild COVID-19 (a few samples of this study predate the infection). Cell type and time point are not known.

The V and J genes are TRBV9 and TRBJ2-3, with 10 bases matching TRBD2. The CDR3 is 16 residues long. The germline V gene has CDR1 SGDLS and CDR2 YYNGEE. V shed 3 bases, J shed 4 bases, and the junction held 8 bases outside the gene matches. The CDR3 coding sequence is TGTGCCAGCAGCGGTCTAGCGGGGGACCATTCAGATACGCAGTATTTT. It is translated as CASSGLAGDHSDTQYF.

The rearrangement links TRBV6-2 or TRBV6-3 to TRBJ2-3; perhaps D is TRBD1 or TRBD2 (5 bases each). CDR1 MNHEY and CDR2 SVGEGT come from the germline V gene. Trimming took 5 bases from V and 2 from J, leaving 17 bases between them. The CDR3 runs to 16 residues. The CDR3 DNA reads as TGTGCCAGCAGTAAGCAGGGTGGGAGCGTCACAGATACGCAGTATTTT. Its translation is CASSKQGGSVTDTQYF.

This clonotype was picked up many times. The rearrangement uses TRBV27 and TRBJ2-1; D ambiguous. Germline V gives CDR1 MNHEY, CDR2 SMNVEV (reference sequence). Trimming left V 2 bases short and J 7 bases short, with 12 bases between. The CDR3 covers 14 residues. In nucleotides, the CDR3 is TGTGCCAGCAGTTTAACGCCCCTAGGAAATGAGCAGTTCTTC. Its protein is CASSLTPLGNEQFF.

This rearrangement joins TRBV28 to TRBJ2-5; D uncertain. The germline CDR1 and CDR2 sequences are MDHEN and SYDVKM. The CDR3 loop spans 13 amino acids. V lost 6 bases and J lost 5, with 13 bases in between. The CDR3 region is CASRTGLWETQYF. The CDR3 DNA sequence: TGTGCCAGCAGGACGGGCTTGTGGGAGACCCAGTACTTC.

In its sample, this clonotype was seen a few times. The chain couples TRBV30 to TRBJ2-3; D gene ambiguous. The germline CDR1 and CDR2 sequences are GTSNPN and SVGIG (reference sequence). This CDR3 spans 13 amino acids. V was clipped by 2 bases and J by 4 bases, with 10 bases between them. The CDR3 DNA follows: TGTGCCTGGAGTTCGTTAAAGCCAGATACGCAGTATTTT. Its protein product is CAWSSLKPDTQYF.

The genes are TRBV20-1 and TRBJ2-1; perhaps TRBD2 as D (6 bases). CDR1 DFQATT and CDR2 SNEGSKA come from the germline V gene (reference sequence). V dropped 2 bases and J dropped 0 bases, with 11 bases sitting between them. The CDR3 runs 15 residues. In DNA, the CDR3 is TGCAGTGCTAGACCCGGGAGTAACTCCTACAATGAGCAGTTCTTC. Its translation: CSARPGSNSYNEQFF.

The chain links TRBV2 to TRBJ2-2; D not certain. The CDR3 consists of 14 residues. Germline CDR1 and CDR2: SNHLY and FYNNEI. Trimming stripped 7 bases from V and 6 bases from J, with 15 bases between. CDR3 nucleotide sequence: TGTGCCAGCAAATCCCTCAGGTCGCCCGGGGAGCTGTTTTTT. Residues: CASKSLRSPGELFF. The variable domain in full, completed from reference TRBV2 and TRBJ2-2, reads EPEVTQTPSHQVTQMGQEVILRCVPISNHLYFYWYRQILGQKVEFLVSFYNNEISEKSEIFDDQFSVERPDGSNFTLKIRSTKLEDSAMYFCASKSLRSPGELFFGEGSRLTVL.

This clonotype was detected a few times. The V call is TRBV20-1, the J call TRBJ2-7, with 7 bases that match TRBD2. Germline V CDR1 and CDR2: DFQATT, SNEGSKA (reference sequence). V trimming: 3 bases; J trimming: 0 bases; junction bases outside the gene matches: 14. CDR3 size: 17 residues. CDR3 nucleotides: TGCAGTGCTAGTAGTTCAGCGGGATCCAGATCCTCCTACGAGCAGTACTTC. It yields the protein CSASSSAGSRSSYEQYF.

This clonotype has only a few counts. The chain employs TRBV6-5 and TRBJ1-2; TRBD1 matches 7 bases. V lost 6 bases, J lost 6 bases, and 7 bases stayed unmatched. Germline loops: CDR1 MNHEY, CDR2 SVGAGI. This CDR3 is 13 amino acids long. CDR3 in DNA: TGTGCCAGCAGGCGACAGGGCGGGCATGGCTACACCTTC. It is translated as CASRRQGGHGYTF.

The chain has TRBV7-2 and TRBJ2-3, with 14 bases identical to TRBD2. Per the germline V gene, CDR1 is SGHTA and CDR2 is FQGNSA. The CDR3 is made up of 18 amino acids. V shed 3 bases and J 2 bases; nucleotides not matched to a gene: 7. In DNA, the CDR3 is TGTGCCAGCAGCTTTCTGACTAGCGGGAGGGGCTTCACAGATACGCAGTATTTT. Its protein is CASSFLTSGRGFTDTQYF. The entire variable domain, with the rest obtained from reference TRBV7-2 and TRBJ2-3, is as follows: GAGVSQSPSNKVTEKGKDVELRCDPISGHTALYWYRQSLGQGLEFLIYFQGNSAPDKSGLPSDRFSAERTGGSVSTLTIQRTQQEDSAVYLCASSFLTSGRGFTDTQYFGPGTRLTVL.

The chain has TRBV5-1 and TRBJ1-6, with D maybe TRBD1 (6 bases). Trimming pared 5 bases from V and 9 bases from J, leaving 18 bases between. The germline CDR1 and CDR2 sequences are SGHRS and YFSETQ. The CDR3 loop spans 15 amino acids. The CDR3 DNA follows: TGCGCCAGCAGTTTCCGAGGGGGAGGAGGTTCACCCCTCCACTTT. Translation gives CASSFRGGGGSPLHF. Supplemented by reference TRBV5-1 and TRBJ1-6, the full variable domain reads KAGVTQTPRYLIKTRGQQVTLSCSPISGHRSVSWYQQTPGQGLQFLFEYFSETQRNKGNFPGRFSGRQFSNSRSEMNVSTLELGDSALYLCASSFRGGGGSPLHFGNGTRLTVT.

This clonotype turned up a few times. The chain has TRBV9 and TRBJ2-5, with D possibly being TRBD1 (5 bases). The V end lost 3 bases, the J end lost 3 bases, and 12 bases lay between the germline ends. The CDR3 extends over 14 amino acids. Germline CDR1 reads SGDLS; CDR2 reads YYNGEE. The CDR3 loop reads CASSADLGEETQYF. CDR3 in DNA: TGTGCCAGCAGCGCCGATTTAGGGGAAGAGACCCAGTACTTC. Full variable domain (outside the CDR3, taken from reference TRBV9 and TRBJ2-5): DSGVTQTPKHLITATGQRVTLRCSPRSGDLSVYWYQQSLDQGLQFLIQYYNGEERAKGNILERFSAQQFPDLHSELNLSSLELGDSALYFCASSADLGEETQYFGPGTRLLVL.

This chain joins TRBV11-3 and TRBJ2-3; perhaps TRBD2 as D (5 bases). The CDR3 covers 18 residues. The V gene lost 3 bases and the J gene lost 7 bases, with 26 bases spanning the gap. Germline CDR1 and CDR2: SGHNT and YENEEA. CDR3 residues: CASSLIASGRVPQHTQYF. The CDR3 DNA sequence: TGTGCCAGCAGCTTGATCGCGTCCGGGCGGGTACCACAGCATACGCAGTATTTT. Looking up the rest from reference TRBV11-3 and TRBJ2-3 gives the full variable domain: EAGVVQSPRYKIIEKKQPVAFWCNPISGHNTLYWYLQNLGQGPELLIRYENEEAVDDSQLPKDRFSAERLKGVDSTLKIQPAELGDSAVYLCASSLIASGRVPQHTQYFGPGTRLTVL.

In this sample, this clonotype turned up a few times. The J gene is TRBJ2-1, the V gene TRBV20-1; TRBD2 agrees at 12 bases. In germline, CDR1 is DFQATT, CDR2 SNEGSKA (reference sequence). This CDR3 region has 15 residues. V shed 0 bases and J 8 bases; nucleotides not matched to a gene: 5. In DNA form, the CDR3 reads TGCAGTGCTAGAGACGGGACTAGCGGGTGGGATGAGCAGTTCTTC. Residues: CSARDGTSGWDEQFF.

This clonotype has at least ten counts. The chain employs TRBV3-1 and TRBJ2-3; D may be TRBD1 or TRBD2 (5 bases each). CDR3 length: 16 amino acids. The ends were cut back, 0 bases at V and 1 base at J, with 11 bases in the middle. Looked up from germline, CDR1 is LGHDT and CDR2 is YNNKEL (reference sequence). CDR3 nucleotide sequence: TGTGCCAGCAGCCAAGATCTGGGGACCGGCACAGATACGCAGTATTTT. Translation: CASSQDLGTGTDTQYF.

This clonotype was detected ten times or more. The chain links TRBV6-1 to TRBJ1-5, with a tentative D call TRBD1 (5 bases). The germline V gene encodes CDR1 MNHNS and CDR2 SASEGT. This CDR3 region has 15 residues. V was shortened by 7 bases and J by 3 bases, with 16 bases between the two germline ends. The CDR3 DNA reads TGTGCCAGCAATAAGGGGACCAGGGACAATCAGCCCCAGCATTTT. Residues: CASNKGTRDNQPQHF.

The chain carries TRBV7-9 and TRBJ1-1, with 9 bases aligning to TRBD1. The germline V gene has CDR1 SEHNR and CDR2 FQNEAQ (reference sequence). CDR3 length: 15 residues. After removal of 3 bases from V and 1 base from J, the junction contained 3 bases not matched to a gene. CDR3 amino acids: CASSFTGGRNTEAFF. The DNA for the CDR3 is TGTGCCAGCAGCTTCACAGGGGGCCGGAACACTGAAGCTTTCTTT.

V and J are TRBV7-2 and TRBJ2-7; D is ambiguous. Germline CDR1 SGHTA, CDR2 FQGNSA. Trimming pared 8 bases from V and 0 bases from J, leaving 17 bases between. CDR3 length: 15 amino acids. The CDR3 sequence: CASQRDTPSSYEQYF. The CDR3 nucleotides read TGTGCCAGCCAGCGTGACACTCCGAGCTCCTACGAGCAGTACTTC.